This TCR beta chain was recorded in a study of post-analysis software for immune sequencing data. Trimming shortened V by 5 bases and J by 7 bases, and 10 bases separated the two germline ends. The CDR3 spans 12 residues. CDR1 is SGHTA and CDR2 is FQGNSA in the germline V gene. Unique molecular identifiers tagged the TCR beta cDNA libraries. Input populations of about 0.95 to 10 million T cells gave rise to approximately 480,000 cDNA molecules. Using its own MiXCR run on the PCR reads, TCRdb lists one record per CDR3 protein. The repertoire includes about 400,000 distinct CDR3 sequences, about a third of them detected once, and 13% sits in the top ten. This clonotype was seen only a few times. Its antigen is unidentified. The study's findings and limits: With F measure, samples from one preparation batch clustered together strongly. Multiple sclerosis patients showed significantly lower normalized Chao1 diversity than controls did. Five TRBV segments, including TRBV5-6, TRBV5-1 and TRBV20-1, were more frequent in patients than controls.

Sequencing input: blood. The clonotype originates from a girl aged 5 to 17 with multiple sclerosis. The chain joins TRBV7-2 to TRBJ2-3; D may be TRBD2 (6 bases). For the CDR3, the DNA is TGTGCCAGCAGCGCCCTAGCGAATACGCAGTATTTT. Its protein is CASSALANTQYF.